The clone carrying this T cell receptor beta chain was counted between two and nine times. This sample stems from a study of blood T cells in healthy people across ages. A second PCR, run for about 7 to 11 cycles, used a sample-barcoded 5' primer plus a J-beta primer mix. TCRdb itself ran the 5' RACE reads through MiXCR, one entry per CDR3 protein. The table has over 950,000 distinct CDR3 sequences, 35% to 45% seen once. The CDR3 extends over 17 amino acids. Unmatched junction bases numbered 5, after V lost 4 bases and J lost 2 bases. CDR1 is LGHDT, CDR2 YNNKEL, per germline (reference sequence). This TCR was sampled from a man aged 18 to 30 in good health. This chain connects TRBV3-1 to TRBJ2-3; 14 nucleotides agree with TRBD2. The sequenced material came from blood. DNA for the CDR3: TGTGCCAGCAGCCTGGGGACTAGCGGGGGCCTCACAGATACGCAGTATTTT. Amino acids: CASSLGTSGGLTDTQYF.